Below, 5 T cell receptor beta chains from the same sample are listed, as sequenced in a study of cytomegalovirus exposure and HLA in healthy donors. The PCR contained 60 Vbeta and 13 Jbeta primers. Measured with immunoSEQ multiplex PCR; TCRdb has only the in-frame clones, and not every one. The top ten hold around 3.2% of the sample, which has 110,000 to 150,000 clones, around 82% seen once. Material: PBMCs. Receptors were obtained from a female donor in good health and CMV-seronegative.

This clone turned up a few times. This rearrangement joins TRBV25-1 to TRBJ1-1; D perhaps matches TRBD1 (5 bases). V was pared by 9 bases and J by 4 bases, with 15 bases between. This CDR3 is 13 amino acids long. Germline assignment: CDR1 MGHDK and CDR2 SYGVNS. CDR3: CASKGGAITEAFF. CDR3 DNA sequence: TGTGCCAGTAAGGGAGGGGCCATCACTGAAGCTTTCTTT.

The CDR3 bases are TGTGCCAGCAGCCTAGCGGGGGTGAACACCGGGGAGCTGTTTTTT. Protein product: CASSLAGVNTGELFF. The chain joins TRBV11-2 to TRBJ2-2; 10 bases match TRBD2. The CDR3 consists of 15 residues. The V gene end was trimmed by 5 bases and the J gene end by 1 base; junction bases not matched to a gene: 1. Germline-derived CDR1 and CDR2 are SGHAT and FQNNGV.

This chain uses TRBV19 with TRBJ2-2, with D possibly TRBD1 on 6 matching bases. Trimming removed 2 bases from V and 7 bases from J, with 11 bases in between. The CDR3 is 14 residues long. Germline CDR1 is LNHDA and CDR2 is SQIVND (reference sequence). CDR3 region: CASSITGSGGELFF. The CDR3 nucleotides read TGTGCCAGTAGTATAACAGGGTCAGGCGGGGAGCTGTTTTTT.

The count of this clone is one. The genes are TRBV28 and TRBJ1-6; D is undetermined. V was trimmed by 5 bases and J by 8 bases, leaving 25 bases between them. CDR1 and CDR2 from the germline V gene are MDHEN and SYDVKM. The CDR3 is 18 residues long. Written as DNA, the CDR3 is TGTGCCAGCAGTCCTAAATTCGCAGGTTTCTTGATAGATTCACCCCTCCACTTT. Protein: CASSPKFAGFLIDSPLHF.

This chain connects TRBV11-1 to TRBJ1-4; TRBD1 matches at 9 bases. This CDR3 has 15 residues. With 6 bases clipped from V and 7 bases from J, the junction kept 9 bases outside the gene matches. Germline V lookup: CDR1 SGHAT, CDR2 FQDESV (reference sequence). The CDR3 bases are TGTGCCAGCAGTCTGAATCCGGGACAGGGTGAAAAACTGTTTTTT. This gives the protein CASSLNPGQGEKLFF.